This TCR beta chain came from a study of T cells in Graves' hyperthyroidism and ophthalmopathy. Cells are PBMCs isolated from 10 ml of fresh blood. Template material for amplifying TCR beta CDR3 regions consisted of RNA transcripts. The HTBI primer set was used in a first-round RT-PCR of the TCR CDR3. TCRdb fed the multiplex PCR reads into MiXCR, producing one record per CDR3 protein. The sample lists roughly 180,000 distinct CDR3 sequences, over 8% occurring once. The ends were cut back, 3 bases at V and 9 bases at J, with 13 bases in the middle. The CDR3 contains 13 residues. Looked up from germline, CDR1 is MDHEN and CDR2 is SYDVKM.

The receptor was isolated from a woman between 18 and 29 years old with Graves' hyperthyroidism that later progressed to Graves' ophthalmopathy. Sequenced: blood. The chain carries TRBV28 and TRBJ2-3, with D hard to call. The CDR3 reads CASSFISAPTQYF. Written as DNA, the CDR3 is TGTGCCAGCAGTTTTATTTCGGCACCCACGCAGTATTTT.